The sequence of this TCR beta chain was determined in a study of T cells in Graves' hyperthyroidism and ophthalmopathy. RNA transcripts yielded amplified TCR beta CDR3 regions. The study used the HTBI primer set for a first-round RT-PCR of the TCR CDR3. TCRdb re-called the multiplex PCR reads with MiXCR, one entry per CDR3 protein. Among about 110,000 distinct CDR3 sequences, roughly 15% were seen once, and the ten largest hold 35% to 50%. Absence of ophthalmopathy progression within 18 months defined stable Graves' hyperthyroidism. Diagnosis of hyperthyroidism was new in patients aged 18 to 65, and its duration was under 2 months. Used for diagnoses were clinical symptoms, serum thyroxine and TRAb, thyroid ultrasound and orbital computed tomography. This clonotype has at least ten counts. Its antigen is unidentified. The germline gives CDR1 SGHTA, CDR2 FQGNSA. CDR3 length equals 15 residues. Trimming stripped 5 bases from V and 2 bases from J, with 13 bases between.

Study-level points and caveats: Most expanded thyroid clonotypes above 0.001 recurred in blood.

This chain connects TRBV7-2 to TRBJ2-1, with D perhaps matching TRBD2 (7 bases). The sample consisted of blood. The source is a woman aged 50 to 65 with Graves' hyperthyroidism. CDR3 region: CASSKGGEPYNEQFF. The DNA of the CDR3 is TGTGCCAGCAGCAAAGGGGGGGAGCCCTACAATGAGCAGTTCTTC.